The present entry profiles one TCR beta chain with its context. Antigen specificity is unknown. The sample comes from a study of blood T cells in healthy people across ages. Study results and caveats: Using unsorted PBMCs precluded a conclusive naive versus antigen-experienced comparison.

Germline CDR1 and CDR2: SGHVS and FQNEAQ. Trimming took off 5 bases at V and 6 bases at J, with 18 bases between the two ends. The CDR3 contains 15 residues. The use of a sample-barcoded 5' primer and a J-beta primer mix characterized a second PCR of 7 to 11 cycles. MiXCR, run by TCRdb on the 5' RACE reads, gives a single entry per CDR3 protein. This table holds 800,000 or so distinct CDR3 sequences, under 80% found once. This rearrangement joins TRBV7-8 to TRBJ2-3, with D unclear. The receptor comes from a man aged 25 to 40 in good health. The sequencing sample was made of blood. CDR3 sequence (DNA): TGTGCCAGCAGCCCCGCCGAGAGCGTGCCGGATACGCAGTATTTT. This sequence encodes CASSPAESVPDTQYF.